The present TCR beta chain was sequenced within a study of T cell repertoires in cytomegalovirus infection. About the research overall: Recently identified HLA-C-restricted CMV epitopes and well-studied HLA-B-restricted CMV epitopes were used by the study. Through public TCR beta signatures, both CMV infection and matching HLA type were indicated. Findings and caveats of the study: Cumulative frequency (of public TCR beta family members) identified carriers of CMV plus the relevant HLA.

TCRdb called the reads again in MiXCR, with one record for every CDR3 protein. The table records about 310,000 distinct CDR3 sequences, roughly 25% of them present only once. This CDR3 comprises 17 residues. V shed 4 bases, J shed 7 bases, and the junction held 11 bases outside the gene matches. Germline V lookup: CDR1 MNHEY, CDR2 SVGEGT. Details on this clonotype: Its cognate antigen is unknown.

This clonotype originated in a human donor in good health (CMV status not recorded). Some clones in this sample may be carry-over from other donors' samples. The chain couples TRBV6-2 or TRBV6-3 to TRBJ2-1; the match to TRBD2 covers 12 bases. The sample consisted of cultured PBMCs, taken from culture after CMV antigen stimulation. CDR3 loop: CASSSPATSGRRNEQFF. The CDR3 nucleotides are TGTGCCAGCAGTTCCCCGGCGACTAGCGGGAGAAGGAATGAGCAGTTCTTC.